This T cell receptor beta chain stems from a study of T-cell reconstitution after alpha-beta-depleted transplantation in children. In this sample, this clonotype turned up a few times. For TCRbeta, the library was prepared with unique molecular identifiers. TCRdb re-derived calls from the PCR reads in MiXCR, one entry per CDR3 protein. The profile shows roughly 300,000 distinct CDR3 sequences, over 9% of them singletons. Germline loops: CDR1 MNHEY, CDR2 SVGEGT. The ends were cut back, 5 bases at V and 6 bases at J, with 8 bases in the middle. The CDR3 runs 12 residues. The sequences come from PBMCs from the stem cell graft donor, collected from the stem cell graft. V usage is TRBV6-2 or TRBV6-3 and J usage is TRBJ2-1, with D unclear. The sequence was obtained from a human donor who donated a stem cell graft to a child with acute lymphoblastic leukemia. The CDR3 DNA reads as TGTGCCAGCAGTCGATCTAGCAATGAGCAGTTCTTC. Amino acids: CASSRSSNEQFF.